These 14 T cell receptor beta chains were sequenced from one sample in a study of T cells in Graves' hyperthyroidism and ophthalmopathy (dated by TCRdb to between 2017 and 2020). Libraries were made using multiplex PCR. The data were produced on an Illumina HiSeq 2000. The TCR beta CDR3 regions were amplified from RNA transcripts. The TCR CDR3 was subjected to a first round of RT-PCR using the HTBI primer set and the Qiagen OneStep RT-PCR kit. TCRdb reanalyzed the raw reads on its own, using fastp at Q25 for trimming and MiXCR for clone calling, and kept in-frame beta chains. Rows matching on CDR3 protein sequence are summarized as one entry with the most common DNA and genes. This sample lists approximately 410,000 distinct CDR3 sequences; over 12% were detected once. The ten largest clones take up under 15% of the sample. Sequenced material: blood. These receptors came from a man aged 18 to 29 with Graves' ophthalmopathy.

The rearrangement joins TRBV27 to TRBJ2-1, with unresolved D. V was pared by 6 bases and J by 6 bases, with 18 bases between. CDR1 is MNHEY, CDR2 SMNVEV, per germline (reference sequence). The CDR3 is made up of 15 amino acids. The CDR3 is CASRGWLSLFNEQFF. The CDR3 region has the DNA TGTGCCAGCAGAGGGTGGTTGAGTCTTTTCAATGAGCAGTTCTTC.

This clonotype was counted many times. This chain connects TRBV12-3 or TRBV12-4 to TRBJ2-7; 9 bases line up with TRBD2. J lost 1 base, V lost 6 bases, and 4 bases had no gene match. The CDR3 is made up of 14 amino acids. CDR3 region: CASRSSGESYEQYF. DNA for the CDR3: TGTGCCAGCAGGTCTAGCGGGGAGTCCTACGAGCAGTACTTC.

This clonotype turned up a few times. The CDR3: CASSHPKGQRSEQYF. CDR3 nucleotides: TGCGCCAGCAGCCATCCAAAGGGGCAGAGAAGCGAGCAGTACTTC. This sequence joins TRBV4-1 and TRBJ2-7; possible D gene TRBD1, 5 bases. Trimming removed 3 bases from V and 6 bases from J, with 18 bases in between. In germline, CDR1 is MGHRA, CDR2 YSYEKL. There are 15 residues in the CDR3.

The J gene is TRBJ2-1, the V gene TRBV24-1; 9 positions agree with TRBD1. The V gene's germline CDR1 is KGHDR and CDR2 SFDVKD. This CDR3 contains 15 residues. The V and J ends lost 9 bases and 7 bases, in that order; junction bases with no gene match: 12. CDR3: CATGTGTGKYNEQFF. The CDR3 DNA reads TGTGCCACCGGCACCGGGACAGGGAAATATAATGAGCAGTTCTTC.

This clonotype was detected many times. The chain carries TRBV5-5 and TRBJ1-2, with D possibly TRBD1 on 6 matching bases. V shed 5 bases and J shed 4 bases, with 18 bases lying between them. The germline V gene has CDR1 SGHKS and CDR2 YYEKEE (reference sequence). This CDR3 is 15 amino acids long. The CDR3 sequence: CASRPGVTGGYGYTF. The DNA of the CDR3 is TGTGCCAGCAGACCTGGGGTGACAGGCGGCTATGGCTACACCTTC.

In its sample, this clonotype was seen many times. The chain carries TRBV27 and TRBJ2-7; 11 bases map to TRBD1. The trim removed 5 bases at V and 2 bases at J, leaving 5 bases unmatched. Germline lookup yields CDR1 MNHEY and CDR2 SMNVEV (reference sequence). This CDR3 comprises 15 residues. The CDR3 reads CASSTGTGGPYEQYF. The CDR3 DNA is TGTGCCAGCAGTACGGGGACAGGGGGACCCTACGAGCAGTACTTC.

This clonotype was observed at least ten times. The chain links TRBV20-1 to TRBJ1-5, with D unclear. The CDR3 runs to 15 residues. V gave up 3 bases and J gave up 0 bases, with 12 bases separating them. Per the germline V gene, CDR1 is DFQATT and CDR2 is SNEGSKA (reference sequence). For the CDR3, the DNA is TGCAGTGCTAGCTCCCCCGGGAATAGCAATCAGCCCCAGCATTTT. Protein sequence: CSASSPGNSNQPQHF.

This clonotype was counted ten times or more. The genes are TRBV7-3 and TRBJ2-5, with D maybe TRBD2 (6 bases). V was trimmed by 1 base and J by 5 bases, leaving 11 bases between them. The CDR3 extends over 14 amino acids. Germline assignment: CDR1 SGHTA and CDR2 FQGTGA. The CDR3 DNA is TGTGCCAGCAGCTTAAGCCGGGAGCAGGAGACCCAGTACTTC. This encodes CASSLSREQETQYF. The full variable domain, in which reference TRBV7-3 and TRBJ2-5 provide the parts outside the CDR3, is GAGVSQTPSNKVTEKGKYVELRCDPISGHTALYWYRQSLGQGPEFLIYFQGTGAADDSGLPNDRFFAVRPEGSVSTLKIQRTERGDSAVYLCASSLSREQETQYFGPGTRLLVL.

The J gene is TRBJ1-6, the V gene TRBV6-1; D may be TRBD1 (5 bases). There are 17 residues in the CDR3. V lost 7 bases and J lost 4, with 20 bases in between. The germline V gene has CDR1 MNHNS and CDR2 SASEGT. CDR3 sequence (DNA): TGTGCCAGCATTCCTTACGACAGCCCTCAATATAATTCACCCCTCCACTTT. Its protein product is CASIPYDSPQYNSPLHF.

At least ten counts were recorded for this clonotype. The V gene is TRBV28, the J gene TRBJ2-7; 8 bases map to TRBD2. The V gene end was trimmed by 4 bases and the J gene end by 5 bases; junction bases not matched to a gene: 7. The CDR3 runs to 14 residues. Germline assignment: CDR1 MDHEN and CDR2 SYDVKM. CDR3 bases: TGTGCCAGCAGTTCCCGCCGGGGGGGCAACGAGCAGTACTTC. The encoded protein is CASSSRRGGNEQYF. Full variable domain (missing parts from reference TRBV28 and TRBJ2-7): DVKVTQSSRYLVKRTGEKVFLECVQDMDHENMFWYRQDPGLGLRLIYFSYDVKMKEKGDIPEGYSVSREKKERFSLILESASTNQTSMYLCASSSRRGGNEQYFGPGTRLTVT.

This clonotype was picked up many times. The J gene is TRBJ2-5, the V gene TRBV30; TRBD2 aligns across 13 bases. The germline gives CDR1 GTSNPN, CDR2 SVGIG (reference sequence). Trimming cost V 3 bases and J 5 bases; bases outside gene matches: 3. This CDR3 region has 14 residues. DNA of the CDR3: TGTGCCTGGAGCCCGGGACTAGCGGGGGAGACCCAGTACTTC. Encoded protein: CAWSPGLAGETQYF.

This clonotype has more than one count but fewer than ten. V is TRBV9 and J is TRBJ1-2; maybe TRBD1 (5 bases). CDR1 is SGDLS, CDR2 YYNGEE, per germline. Between the trimmed V and J ends, which lost 4 bases and 8 bases, there was a span of 12 bases. The CDR3 length is 12 residues. CDR3 region: CASSPVGVGYTF. CDR3 nucleotide sequence: TGTGCCAGCAGCCCGGTGGGGGTAGGCTACACCTTC.

This clonotype was observed a few times. The chain has TRBV18 and TRBJ1-1, with D hard to call. Deletions cut 2 bases from V and 1 base from J, with 14 bases between. CDR1 is KGHSH and CDR2 is LQKENI in the germline V gene. The CDR3 is 16 residues long. The CDR3 coding sequence is TGTGCCAGCTCACCAATCGAAGCTCGGCCGAACACTGAAGCTTTCTTT. Its protein product is CASSPIEARPNTEAFF. The full variable domain, with the rest looked up from reference TRBV18 and TRBJ1-1, is NAGVMQNPRHLVRRRGQEARLRCSPMKGHSHVYWYRQLPEEGLKFMVYLQKENIIDESGMPKERFSAEFPKEGPSILRIQQVVRGDSAAYFCASSPIEARPNTEAFFGQGTRLTVV.

The rearrangement joins TRBV20-1 to TRBJ1-6; weak D call: TRBD1 (5 bases). This CDR3 has 15 residues. Deletions cut 0 bases from V and 5 bases from J, with 11 bases between. Germline CDR1 DFQATT, CDR2 SNEGSKA (reference sequence). Written as DNA, the CDR3 is TGCAGTGCTAGAGATTCGGCAGGGAATAATTCACCCCTCCACTTT. It specifies CSARDSAGNNSPLHF.